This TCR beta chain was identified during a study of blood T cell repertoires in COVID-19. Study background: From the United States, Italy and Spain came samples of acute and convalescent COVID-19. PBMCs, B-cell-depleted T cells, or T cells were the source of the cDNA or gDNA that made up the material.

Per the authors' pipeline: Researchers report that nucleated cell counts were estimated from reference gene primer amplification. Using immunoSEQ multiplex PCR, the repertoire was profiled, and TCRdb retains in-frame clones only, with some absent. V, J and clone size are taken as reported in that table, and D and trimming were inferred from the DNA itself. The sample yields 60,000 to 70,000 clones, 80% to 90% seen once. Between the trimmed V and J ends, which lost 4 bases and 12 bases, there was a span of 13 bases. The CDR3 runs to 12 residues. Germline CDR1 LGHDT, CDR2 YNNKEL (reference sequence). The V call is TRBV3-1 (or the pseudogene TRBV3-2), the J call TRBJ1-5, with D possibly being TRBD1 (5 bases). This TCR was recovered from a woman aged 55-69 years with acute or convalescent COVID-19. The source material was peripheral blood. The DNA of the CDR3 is TGTGCCAGCAGCCTTGGGGGGAGGGTCCAGCATTTT. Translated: CASSLGGRVQHF.